The source of this T cell receptor (beta chain) is a study of cytomegalovirus exposure and HLA in healthy donors. Notes on the study in general: Across donors, sequencing depth was assumed by presence/absence analyses to be roughly uniform. Usually a TCR sequence was rare, but some public TCRs were found in many donors.

With respect to this clone: The antigen remains undetermined.

Trimming shortened V by 2 bases and J by 4 bases, and 9 bases separated the two germline ends. The CDR3 is 14 amino acids. Looked up from germline, CDR1 is SGHVS and CDR2 is FNYEAQ. In the PCR, 60 Vbeta and 13 Jbeta primers were used. TCRdb's copy holds only in-frame clones and misses some; the assay was immunoSEQ multiplex PCR. The table has 100,000 to 150,000 clones, 73% seen once; the top ten hold over 4%. V and J are TRBV7-6 and TRBJ1-3; D gene uncertain. What was sequenced was PBMCs. The clonotype comes from a man aged 55 to 70 in good health and CMV-seropositive. CDR3 DNA: TGTGCCAGCAGCTTATCAGGATTCGGAAACACCATATATTTT. It codes for CASSLSGFGNTIYF.